This entry lists 3 T cell receptor beta chains sequenced from one sample in a study of blood T cell repertoires in COVID-19. Repertoires were generated with immunoSEQ multiplex PCR, while TCRdb's copy carries only in-frame clones and drops some. Altogether 150,000 to 200,000 clones are present, over 80% being singletons, with the ten largest covering about 8.3%. The sequenced sample was peripheral blood. These receptors came from a woman between 65 and 79 years old with COVID-19, enrolled during active disease.

This chain connects TRBV5-4 to TRBJ1-1; 9 bases line up with TRBD1. Germline V gene sequence: CDR1 SGHNT, CDR2 YYREEE (reference sequence). With 6 bases clipped from V and 1 base from J, the junction kept 10 bases outside the gene matches. The CDR3 has 16 residues. This CDR3 reads CASTVPGQGRNTEAFF. The DNA of the CDR3 is TGTGCCAGCACCGTACCGGGACAGGGCAGGAACACTGAAGCTTTCTTT. Looking up the rest from reference TRBV5-4 and TRBJ1-1 gives the full variable domain: ETGVTQSPTHLIKTRGQQVTLRCSSQSGHNTVSWYQQALGQGPQFIFQYYREEENGRGNFPPRFSGLQFPNYSSELNVNALELDDSALYLCASTVPGQGRNTEAFFGQGTRLTVV.

The CDR3 bases are TGTGCCACCAGCAGAGATTCAGGGACAGGGATAAAAAAACTGTTTTTT. Translating it yields CATSRDSGTGIKKLFF. V is TRBV15 and J is TRBJ1-4; the match to TRBD1 covers 9 bases. The CDR3 spans 16 residues. V shed 0 bases, J shed 9 bases, and the junction held 8 bases outside the gene matches. Germline CDR1 reads LNHNV; CDR2 reads YYDKDF (reference sequence).

V is TRBV7-2 and J is TRBJ2-7; D is possibly TRBD2 (5 bases). V was shortened by 2 bases and J by 4 bases, with 15 bases between the two germline ends. Per germline, CDR1 SGHTA and CDR2 FQGNSA. CDR3 length equals 15 residues. The CDR3 here is CASSLQRGLDYEQYF. The CDR3 bases are TGTGCCAGCAGCTTACAAAGAGGACTCGATTACGAGCAGTACTTC.